The 16 T cell receptor beta chains listed next were all sequenced from one sample in a study of T cell repertoires in cytomegalovirus infection. TCRdb analysed the reads with MiXCR anew, one entry per CDR3 protein. The table has about 130,000 distinct CDR3 sequences, 32% seen once. Antigen specificity for these receptors is unknown. Sequencing was performed on CD8+ T cells from cultured PBMCs, taken from culture after CMV antigen stimulation. All receptors derive from a human donor in good health (CMV status not recorded). Some clones in this sample may be carry-over from other donors' samples.

This clonotype was counted a few times. The chain uses TRBV7-2 and TRBJ2-1; 9 nucleotides align to TRBD1. The CDR3 consists of 16 residues. Germline V lookup: CDR1 SGHTA, CDR2 FQGNSA. V dropped 1 base and J dropped 4; count of bases not matched to a gene: 5. CDR3 protein: CASSLGDRVTYNEQFF. The CDR3 bases are TGTGCCAGCAGCTTAGGGGACAGGGTTACGTACAATGAGCAGTTCTTC.

This clonotype showed up just a few times. V usage is TRBV28 and J usage is TRBJ1-1; D not resolved. The CDR3 runs 11 residues. Deletions cut 2 bases from V and 6 bases from J, with 4 bases between. Germline V gene sequence: CDR1 MDHEN, CDR2 SYDVKM. The CDR3 reads CASSLRSEAFF. The CDR3 region has the DNA TGTGCCAGCAGTTTACGATCTGAAGCTTTCTTT.

This clonotype was seen a few times. This chain uses TRBV28 with TRBJ1-5, with 9 bases fitting TRBD1. The J segment lost 6 bases and the V segment lost 5 bases, leaving 5 bases of the junction unmatched. Germline V lookup: CDR1 MDHEN, CDR2 SYDVKM. The CDR3 runs to 14 residues. DNA of the CDR3: TGTGCCAGCAGTACCGGGACAGGGTCTCAGCCCCAGCATTTT. Translating it yields CASSTGTGSQPQHF.

This clonotype came up a few times. The rearrangement links TRBV4-1 to TRBJ1-1; D remains unclear. The CDR3 length is 14 residues. Germline V gives CDR1 MGHRA, CDR2 YSYEKL. With 2 bases removed from V and 4 bases from J, the gap between germline ends came to 11 bases. The CDR3 sequence: CASSQRTQSTEAFF. Written as DNA, the CDR3 is TGCGCCAGCAGCCAACGGACTCAGAGCACTGAAGCTTTCTTT.

The chain carries TRBV20-1 and TRBJ1-5; D gene uncertain. The CDR3 is 15 amino acids. Germline CDR1 and CDR2: DFQATT and SNEGSKA (reference sequence). The V end was cut by 3 bases, the J end by 0 bases, with 12 bases between. The CDR3 coding sequence is TGCAGTGCTAGTCTAGAAGGGATTAGCAATCAGCCCCAGCATTTT. Its protein product is CSASLEGISNQPQHF.

This clonotype came up a few times. The chain is built from TRBV12-3 or TRBV12-4 and TRBJ2-7; 9 bases agree with TRBD1. V trimming: 1 base; J trimming: 3 bases; junction bases outside the gene matches: 4. This CDR3 has 15 amino acids. This chain's CDR3 is CASSLDRGQGYEQYF. The DNA of the CDR3 is TGTGCCAGCAGTTTAGATAGGGGACAGGGCTACGAGCAGTACTTC.

The V and J genes are TRBV27 and TRBJ2-7, with TRBD1 identical over 7 bases. The length of the CDR3 is 14 residues. Germline loops: CDR1 MNHEY, CDR2 SMNVEV (reference sequence). Trimming at V came to 5 bases and at J to 3 bases, leaving 7 bases not matched to a gene. The CDR3 protein is CASSLYRDSYEQYF. The CDR3 region has the DNA TGTGCCAGCAGTCTATACCGGGACAGCTACGAGCAGTACTTC.

The genes are TRBV5-1 and TRBJ2-3, with D perhaps TRBD2 (5 bases). V lost 4 bases and J lost 1, with 10 bases in between. CDR3 length: 14 amino acids. Germline CDR1 reads SGHRS; CDR2 reads YFSETQ. CDR3 loop: CASSAYSGTDTQYF. CDR3 sequence (DNA): TGCGCCAGCAGCGCCTATAGCGGCACAGATACGCAGTATTTT.

This clonotype was picked up a small number of times. V usage is TRBV7-3 and J usage is TRBJ2-7; 7 nucleotides match TRBD1. The CDR3 has 15 residues. The germline V gene encodes CDR1 SGHTA and CDR2 FQGTGA. The J segment lost 3 bases and the V segment lost 5 bases, leaving 10 bases of the junction unmatched. Here the CDR3 reads CASSPPGTVIYEQYF. In DNA, the CDR3 is TGTGCCAGCAGCCCGCCCGGGACAGTGATCTACGAGCAGTACTTC.

At least ten counts were recorded for this clonotype. The genes are TRBV7-2 and TRBJ2-7; 9 bases map to TRBD1. Losses at the gene ends were 7 bases for V and 4 bases for J; bases not matched to a gene: 8. This CDR3 is built from 14 residues. The germline V gene encodes CDR1 SGHTA and CDR2 FQGNSA. This CDR3 reads CASTLGTGRYEQYF. The CDR3 DNA follows: TGTGCCAGCACCCTAGGGACAGGGCGGTACGAGCAGTACTTC.

In this sample, this clonotype turned up a few times. This chain links TRBV28 with TRBJ2-7; weak D call: TRBD1 (6 bases). The CDR3 totals 14 residues. Trimming removed 6 bases at V and 2 bases at J, with 14 bases between. Germline V lookup: CDR1 MDHEN, CDR2 SYDVKM. The CDR3 region has the DNA TGTGCCAGCAGGCTGGACAGTGTAGCCTACGAGCAGTACTTC. It encodes CASRLDSVAYEQYF.

The chain couples TRBV2 to TRBJ2-1; 15 bases match TRBD2. The CDR3 totals 12 residues. Trimming cost V 10 bases and J 11 bases; bases outside gene matches: 3. Per the germline V gene, CDR1 is SNHLY and CDR2 is FYNNEI. CDR3 in amino acids: CATGTSGGKQFF. CDR3 sequence (DNA): TGTGCCACCGGGACTAGCGGGGGGAAGCAGTTCTTC.

This clonotype was observed a few times. This sequence joins TRBV20-1 and TRBJ1-2, with a tentative D call TRBD1 (5 bases). The CDR3 has 14 amino acids. From germline, CDR1 is DFQATT and CDR2 SNEGSKA (reference sequence). V lost 4 bases, J lost 7 bases, and 19 bases lay in between. The CDR3: CSAMTGLVAGGYTF. The CDR3 DNA reads as TGCAGTGCTATGACGGGGCTAGTGGCGGGTGGCTACACCTTC.

This clonotype was seen only a few times. The chain combines TRBV6-5 with TRBJ1-3; 9 nucleotides line up with TRBD1. From germline, CDR1 is MNHEY and CDR2 SVGAGI. The J segment lost 6 bases and the V segment lost 5 bases, leaving 5 bases of the junction unmatched. The CDR3 is made up of 14 amino acids. The CDR3 sequence: CASSPNRGLNTIYF. The CDR3 DNA follows: TGTGCCAGCAGTCCTAACAGGGGGCTAAACACCATATATTTT.

This clonotype was found a few times. V usage is TRBV7-2 and J usage is TRBJ2-7, with D unresolved. The CDR3 is 12 residues long. Germline values: CDR1 SGHTA, CDR2 FQGNSA. Trimming cost V 5 bases and J 1 base, with 6 bases left between them. This CDR3 reads CASSPVSYEQYF. The CDR3 DNA reads TGTGCCAGCAGCCCCGTTTCCTACGAGCAGTACTTC.

The genes are TRBV11-3 and TRBJ1-2; D is uncertain. Per the germline V gene, CDR1 is SGHNT and CDR2 is YENEEA. V lost 4 bases to trimming and J lost 5 bases, with 14 bases between them. This CDR3 region has 14 residues. The chain's CDR3 is CASSSPGSDYGYTF. CDR3 DNA sequence: TGTGCCAGCAGCTCTCCCGGGTCAGATTATGGCTACACCTTC.